Presented here are 13 T cell receptor beta chains from one specimen sequenced in a study of blood T cell repertoires in COVID-19 (TCRdb year 2020). The library was produced with the immunoSEQ multiplex PCR assay. As stored in TCRdb, this immuneACCESS dataset retains in-frame rearrangements with V and J assigned. A fraction of the clones does not appear; measured against another copy, unresolved V genes explain less than half of the discrepancy, and the remainder lacks a known reason. This sample comprises about 46,000 clones, 85% to 90% of them detected only once. The ten largest clones take up around 3.1% of the sample. Sequencing input: PBMCs or T cells enriched from blood (not recorded which). The receptors here all came from a woman aged 50 to 60 who had recovered from COVID-19.

This chain connects TRBV10-1 to TRBJ2-7, with D maybe TRBD1 (5 bases). Trimming removed 0 bases at V and 1 base at J, with 7 bases between. Looked up from germline, CDR1 is WNHNN and CDR2 is SYGVQD (reference sequence). This CDR3 is built from 14 residues. The CDR3 loop is CASSESGQSYEQYF. DNA for the CDR3: TGCGCCAGCAGTGAGTCGGGGCAGTCCTACGAGCAGTACTTC.

The V call is TRBV19, the J call TRBJ1-5, with 8 bases fitting TRBD1. The germline gives CDR1 LNHDA, CDR2 SQIVND (reference sequence). The CDR3 contains 14 residues. Trimming at V came to 6 bases and at J to 4 bases, leaving 5 bases not matched to a gene. This CDR3 reads CASSFTGGNQPQHF. The CDR3 bases are TGTGCCAGTAGCTTTACAGGGGGGAATCAGCCCCAGCATTTT.

The chain combines TRBV18 with TRBJ1-1; TRBD1 agrees at 9 bases. The CDR3 extends over 14 amino acids. The germline CDR1 and CDR2 sequences are KGHSH and LQKENI. Trimming cost V 4 bases and J 2 bases; bases outside gene matches: 2. CDR3 DNA: TGTGCCAGCTCACGGGACAGGGTAAACACTGAAGCTTTCTTT. Its translation: CASSRDRVNTEAFF.

V and J are TRBV19 and TRBJ1-5; 10 bases line up with TRBD1. The CDR3 runs to 14 residues. With 1 base clipped from V and 9 bases from J, the junction kept 3 bases outside the gene matches. Germline CDR1 LNHDA, CDR2 SQIVND (reference sequence). The CDR3 is CASSIGDRGSPQHF. The DNA for the CDR3 is TGTGCCAGTAGTATAGGGGACAGGGGATCGCCCCAGCATTTT.

The CDR3 region has the DNA TGTGCCAGCAGTGACCCTAGTATTTCACCCCTCCACTTT. Residues: CASSDPSISPLHF. This chain links TRBV2 with TRBJ1-6; no clear D gene. V lost 3 bases to trimming and J lost 9 bases, with 9 bases between them. CDR1 and CDR2 from the germline V gene are SNHLY and FYNNEI. The CDR3 totals 13 residues.

This chain connects TRBV7-2 to TRBJ2-7; 9 nucleotides line up with TRBD2. CDR3 size: 14 residues. V gave up 6 bases and J gave up 5 bases; unmatched junction bases: 8. The germline V gene encodes CDR1 SGHTA and CDR2 FQGNSA. The CDR3 nucleotides are TGTGCCAGCAGACTCGCGGGCGGGGGGGACGAGCAGTACTTC. This sequence encodes CASRLAGGGDEQYF.

The DNA of the CDR3 is TGTGCCAGCAGCTTAGTCCGGGACAGGGTCTCCTACGAGCAGTACTTC. Protein sequence: CASSLVRDRVSYEQYF. This chain links TRBV11-2 with TRBJ2-7, with 9 nucleotides matching TRBD1. Germline CDR1 reads SGHAT; CDR2 reads FQNNGV. The CDR3 spans 16 residues. The V gene end was trimmed by 1 base and the J gene end by 0 bases; junction bases not matched to a gene: 4.

This chain joins TRBV4-3 and TRBJ1-2; 7 bases fit TRBD1. Looked up from germline, CDR1 is LGHNA and CDR2 is YSLEER. CDR3 length: 15 amino acids. V gave up 0 bases and J gave up 4 bases; unmatched junction bases: 5. The CDR3 loop is CASSQDTGVGYGYTF. In DNA, the CDR3 is TGCGCCAGCAGCCAAGATACAGGGGTGGGCTATGGCTACACCTTC.

V gene TRBV7-2 combines with J gene TRBJ2-7; 7 bases line up with TRBD2. Trimming cost V 5 bases and J 2 bases; bases outside gene matches: 3. Germline CDR1 is SGHTA and CDR2 is FQGNSA. The CDR3 has 13 amino acids. The chain's CDR3 is CASSLGLAYEQYF. The CDR3 DNA follows: TGTGCCAGCAGCCTAGGACTAGCCTACGAGCAGTACTTC.

The J gene is TRBJ1-2, the V gene TRBV6-5; tentative D call: TRBD1 (6 bases). Germline V gene data show CDR1 as MNHEY and CDR2 as SVGAGI. The CDR3 contains 13 residues. The ends were cut back, 5 bases at V and 3 bases at J, with 10 bases in the middle. The CDR3 spells CASSPGQHYGYTF. CDR3 nucleotides: TGTGCCAGCAGTCCCGGACAGCACTATGGCTACACCTTC.

J is TRBJ2-1 and V is TRBV7-9; 7 bases agree with TRBD2. Germline values: CDR1 SEHNR, CDR2 FQNEAQ (reference sequence). This CDR3 has 14 residues. Trimming at V came to 4 bases and at J to 5 bases, leaving 5 bases not matched to a gene. CDR3 sequence (DNA): TGTGCCAGCAGCTCTAGCGGAGGGGACAATGAGCAGTTCTTC. This sequence encodes CASSSSGGDNEQFF.

This clone showed up just once. The chain couples TRBV4-3 to TRBJ1-6; TRBD1 might be the D (6 bases). CDR1 and CDR2 from the germline V gene are LGHNA and YSLEER. The CDR3 runs 16 residues. Trimming cost V 0 bases and J 4 bases, with 10 bases left between them. The CDR3 region is CASSQDGRGYNSPLHF. The CDR3, as DNA: TGCGCCAGCAGCCAAGATGGGAGGGGGTATAATTCACCCCTCCACTTT.

The rearrangement uses TRBV5-1 and TRBJ2-1; 8 nucleotides agree with TRBD1. This CDR3 spans 15 amino acids. Trimming took 5 bases from V and 7 from J; bases not matched to a gene: 11. Per the germline V gene, CDR1 is SGHRS and CDR2 is YFSETQ. The CDR3 reads CASSVQGETWNEQFF. For the CDR3, the DNA is TGCGCCAGCAGTGTACAGGGGGAAACCTGGAATGAGCAGTTCTTC.